A single sample gave rise to the 15 T cell receptor beta chains below, sequenced in a study of shared clonotypes between healthy human individuals. Some clones are missing from TCRdb's copy, which holds only in-frame ones; the method was immunoSEQ multiplex PCR. Seen here are some 490,000 clones, about 72% observed once, and the top ten hold around 12%. The specimen sequenced was PBMCs. The receptors derive from a middle-aged woman in good health. Some clones in this sample may be carry-over from other donors' samples.

The chain links TRBV5-1 to TRBJ2-1; 11 bases line up with TRBD2. The CDR3 is made up of 17 amino acids. J gave up 1 base and V 2 bases, and 5 bases lay outside the gene matches. Germline CDR1 SGHRS, CDR2 YFSETQ. The CDR3 protein is CASSFPTSGESYNEQFF. The CDR3 DNA reads TGCGCCAGCAGCTTCCCGACTAGCGGGGAGTCCTACAATGAGCAGTTCTTC.

As to this clone: This likely traces to a read error, being one base from a far larger clone. V usage is TRBV7-9 and J usage is TRBJ2-7, with 7 bases aligning to TRBD2. J gave up 4 bases and V 0 bases, and 9 bases lay outside the gene matches. This CDR3 region has 16 residues. Germline lookup yields CDR1 SEHNR and CDR2 FQNEAQ (reference sequence). The CDR3 DNA is TGTGCCAGCAGCTTAGCGGGAGGGTCCACTAGATACGAGCAGTACTTC. It yields the protein CASSLAGGSTRYEQYF.

The chain combines TRBV19 with TRBJ1-1; TRBD1 agrees at 8 bases. This CDR3 has 15 residues. J was trimmed by 1 base and V by 2 bases; bases with no gene match: 3. Germline CDR1 and CDR2: LNHDA and SQIVND (reference sequence). CDR3 region: CASSIQGAPNTEAFF. CDR3 coding DNA: TGTGCCAGTAGTATACAGGGGGCGCCGAACACTGAAGCTTTCTTT.

This chain connects TRBV7-9 to TRBJ2-3; 10 bases fit TRBD2. The CDR3 runs to 15 residues. J gave up 6 bases and V 5 bases, and 8 bases lay outside the gene matches. CDR1 is SEHNR and CDR2 is FQNEAQ in the germline V gene (reference sequence). CDR3 protein: CASSRGLAVRDTQYF. In DNA, the CDR3 is TGTGCCAGCAGCCGCGGACTAGCGGTAAGGGATACGCAGTATTTT.

The J gene is TRBJ1-5, the V gene TRBV19; no clear D gene. The CDR3 sequence is 17 residues long. CDR1 and CDR2 (germline): LNHDA, SQIVND (reference sequence). Trimming removed 0 bases from V and 0 bases from J, with 12 bases in between. CDR3 bases: TGTGCCAGTAGTATAGATCTAGCAGGTTATAGCAATCAGCCCCAGCATTTT. Its translation: CASSIDLAGYSNQPQHF.

The chain links TRBV6-6 to TRBJ2-1; 10 nucleotides align to TRBD2. This CDR3 is built from 14 residues. Germline CDR1 is MNHNY and CDR2 is SVGAGI (reference sequence). J gave up 4 bases and V 8 bases, and 5 bases lay outside the gene matches. The CDR3: CASAGLAEYNEQFF. The CDR3 bases are TGTGCCAGCGCCGGACTAGCGGAGTACAATGAGCAGTTCTTC.

CDR3 DNA sequence: TGTGCCAGCAGACCCGGACAGGGAGGGACTGAAGCTTTCTTT. The encoded protein is CASRPGQGGTEAFF. V gene TRBV27 combines with J gene TRBJ1-1, with 8 bases aligning to TRBD1. CDR1 MNHEY and CDR2 SMNVEV come from the germline V gene (reference sequence). V trimming: 6 bases; J trimming: 5 bases; junction bases outside the gene matches: 8. The CDR3 sequence is 14 residues long.

The table lists this clone with a few counts. This sequence joins TRBV28 and TRBJ1-1; D remains unclear. Germline V gene lookup returns CDR1 MDHEN and CDR2 SYDVKM. The germline V and J ends were trimmed by 2 bases and 11 bases, with 9 bases remaining between them. The CDR3 totals 11 residues. CDR3 sequence: CASSLGVSAFF. As DNA, the CDR3 is TGTGCCAGCAGTTTAGGAGTGTCGGCTTTCTTT.

The V gene is TRBV27, the J gene TRBJ2-7, with D hard to call. CDR3 length equals 16 residues. V was trimmed by 3 bases and J by 4 bases, leaving 19 bases between them. CDR1 is MNHEY and CDR2 is SMNVEV in the germline V gene (reference sequence). The CDR3 region has the DNA TGTGCCAGCAGTTTGCGACTTGCCCGTCCACCTTACGAGCAGTACTTC. Amino acid sequence: CASSLRLARPPYEQYF.

The chain employs TRBV2 and TRBJ2-1, with D uncertain. This CDR3 region has 15 residues. Germline V gene sequence: CDR1 SNHLY, CDR2 FYNNEI. Trimming cost V 7 bases and J 10 bases, with 23 bases left between them. The CDR3 nucleotides are TGTGCCAGCAATCCCACGGCCCCTCGGGTGGGGGAGCAGTTCTTC. Translated, it gives CASNPTAPRVGEQFF.

The chain joins TRBV5-1 to TRBJ2-1; 12 nucleotides match TRBD2. The ends lost 0 bases at V and 0 bases at J; junction bases unmatched: 7. CDR3 size: 19 residues. In germline, CDR1 is SGHRS, CDR2 YFSETQ. CDR3 sequence: CASSLARTSGIDSYNEQFF. For the CDR3, the DNA is TGCGCCAGCAGCTTGGCCCGGACTAGCGGGATCGACTCCTACAATGAGCAGTTCTTC.

The V gene is TRBV5-6, the J gene TRBJ1-4; no definite D call. CDR3 length equals 13 residues. Germline V gene data show CDR1 as SGHDT and CDR2 as YYEEEE. V was shortened by 10 bases and J by 4 bases, with 14 bases between the two germline ends. The CDR3 region is CARPRVDNEKLFF. CDR3 DNA sequence: TGTGCCCGGCCTCGGGTCGATAATGAAAAACTGTTTTTT.

This clone was detected only once. The V gene is TRBV28, the J gene TRBJ2-1; TRBD2 aligns across 15 bases. The CDR3 sequence is 22 residues long. The germline CDR1 and CDR2 sequences are MDHEN and SYDVKM. Trimming at V came to 7 bases and at J to 4 bases, leaving 23 bases not matched to a gene. The CDR3 DNA reads as TGTGCCAGCACCAAGCCCCCCCGGACTAGCGGGAGGGCGCCCCATCTATACAATGAGCAGTTCTTC. Translating it yields CASTKPPRTSGRAPHLYNEQFF.

The rearrangement links TRBV28 to TRBJ1-2; the D is unclear. V gave up 3 bases and J gave up 8 bases, with 19 bases separating them. Germline values: CDR1 MDHEN, CDR2 SYDVKM. The CDR3 contains 15 residues. CDR3 protein: CASSFLGHRREGYTF. CDR3 DNA: TGTGCCAGCAGTTTTTTGGGTCACCGTAGGGAGGGCTACACCTTC.

This clone has just a few counts. V and J are TRBV5-6 and TRBJ2-7; 9 positions agree with TRBD1. This CDR3 region has 15 residues. The V gene end was trimmed by 3 bases and the J gene end by 2 bases; junction bases not matched to a gene: 6. Germline values: CDR1 SGHDT, CDR2 YYEEEE. Here the CDR3 reads CASSSRWTGAYEQYF. DNA for the CDR3: TGTGCCAGCAGCTCTCGGTGGACAGGGGCCTACGAGCAGTACTTC.